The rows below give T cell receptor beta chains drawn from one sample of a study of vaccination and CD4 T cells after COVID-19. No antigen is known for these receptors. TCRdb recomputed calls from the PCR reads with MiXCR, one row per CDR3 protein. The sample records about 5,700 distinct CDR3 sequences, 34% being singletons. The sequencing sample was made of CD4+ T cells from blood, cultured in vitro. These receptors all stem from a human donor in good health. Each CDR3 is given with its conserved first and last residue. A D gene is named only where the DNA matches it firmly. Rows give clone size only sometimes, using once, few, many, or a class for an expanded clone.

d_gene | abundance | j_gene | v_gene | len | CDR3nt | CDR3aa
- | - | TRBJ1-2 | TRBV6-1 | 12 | TGTGCCAGCTTCCCGGGGAACTATGGCTACACCTTC | CASFPGNYGYTF
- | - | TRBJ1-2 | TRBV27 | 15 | TGTGCCAGCAGTTTAGGAGTCGGGCAGCCTTATGGCTACACCTTC | CASSLGVGQPYGYTF
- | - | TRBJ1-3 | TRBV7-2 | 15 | TGTGCCAGCAGCCGGGGGTCTCCTTCTGGAAACACCATATATTTT | CASSRGSPSGNTIYF
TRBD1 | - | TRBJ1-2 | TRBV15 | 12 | TGTGCCACAGAAGACAGGGGTTATGGCTACACCTTC | CATEDRGYGYTF
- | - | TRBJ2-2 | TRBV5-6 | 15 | TGTGCCAGCAGCTTTGGCGGGGAGAACACCGGGGAGCTGTTTTTT | CASSFGGENTGELFF
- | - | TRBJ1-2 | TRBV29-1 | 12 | TGCAGCGTTGTCCCCCCGGGCTATGGCTACACCTTC | CSVVPPGYGYTF
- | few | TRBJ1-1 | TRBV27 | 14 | TGTGCCAGCAGTTCTCTTCTGGGGGGCACTGAAGCTTTCTTT | CASSSLLGGTEAFF
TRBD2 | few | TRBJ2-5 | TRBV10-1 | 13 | TGCGCCAGGGACTTAGCGGGGGGAGAGACCCAGTACTTC | CARDLAGGETQYF
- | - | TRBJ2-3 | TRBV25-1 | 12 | TGTGCCAGCAGTGAATCGGGGTATACGCAGTATTTT | CASSESGYTQYF
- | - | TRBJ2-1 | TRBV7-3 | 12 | TGTGCCAGCAGCCAGGGACTGGGTGAGCAGTTCTTC | CASSQGLGEQFF
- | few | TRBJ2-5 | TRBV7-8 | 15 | TGTGCCAGCAGCGATCCACGGGCCCGAAGGGTGACCCAGTACTTC | CASSDPRARRVTQYF
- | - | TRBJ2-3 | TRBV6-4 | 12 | TGTGCCAGCAGTTTAGCGACAGATACGCAGTATTTT | CASSLATDTQYF
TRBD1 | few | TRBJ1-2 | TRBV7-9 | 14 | TGTGCCAGCAGCTCGGACAGGGAGGGATATGGCTACACCTTC | CASSSDREGYGYTF
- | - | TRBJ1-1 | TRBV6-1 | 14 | TGTGCCAGCAGTGAAGTATTGGGACATTCAAAGGATTTCTTT | CASSEVLGHSKDFF
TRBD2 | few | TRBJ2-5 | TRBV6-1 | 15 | TGTGCCAGCACCCAGCTAGCGGGGATCCAAGAGACCCAGTACTTC | CASTQLAGIQETQYF
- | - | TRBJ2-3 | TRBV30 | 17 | TGTGCCTGGAGTGTAGGAGGGGCCTTCTCGTCCGGAGATACGCAGTATTTT | CAWSVGGAFSSGDTQYF
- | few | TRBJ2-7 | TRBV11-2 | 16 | TGTGCCAGCAGCCCCCAGACACCTACCAAACCCTACGAGCAGTACTTC | CASSPQTPTKPYEQYF
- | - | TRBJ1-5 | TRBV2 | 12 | TGTGCCAGCAGTGGAGGGGATCAGCCCCAGCATTTT | CASSGGDQPQHF
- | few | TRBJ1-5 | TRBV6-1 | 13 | TGTGCCAGCAGTGATGTGGACCTGGAGCCCCAGCATTTT | CASSDVDLEPQHF
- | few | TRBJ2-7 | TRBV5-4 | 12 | TGTGCCAGCAGCTTGGAAGTGGGCGAGCAGTACTTC | CASSLEVGEQYF
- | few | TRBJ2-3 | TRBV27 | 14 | TGTGCCAGCAGATTTGGACTCCAGACAGATACGCAGTATTTT | CASRFGLQTDTQYF
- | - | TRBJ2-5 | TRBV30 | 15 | TGTGCCTGGAGAAGCGCGGGACAGTGGAAAGAGACCCAGTACTTC | CAWRSAGQWKETQYF
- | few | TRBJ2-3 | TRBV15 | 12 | TGTGCCACCAGCAGTCGCACAGATACGCAGTATTTT | CATSSRTDTQYF
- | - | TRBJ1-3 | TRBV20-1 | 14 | TGCAGTGCTAGAAGAGGTTCTAGAGGAAACACCATATATTTT | CSARRGSRGNTIYF
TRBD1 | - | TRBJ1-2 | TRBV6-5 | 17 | TGTGCCAGCAGTTACAGGTTCGCCGGGACAGAGACCTATGGCTACACCTTC | CASSYRFAGTETYGYTF
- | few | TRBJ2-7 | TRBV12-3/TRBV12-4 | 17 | TGTGCCAGCAGTTTAAGATGGGAGGGGGCCTCAGCCTACGAGCAGTACTTC | CASSLRWEGASAYEQYF
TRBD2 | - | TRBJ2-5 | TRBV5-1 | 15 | TGCGCCAGCAGCTTGCTAGCGGGGGGAGCTGAGACCCAGTACTTC | CASSLLAGGAETQYF
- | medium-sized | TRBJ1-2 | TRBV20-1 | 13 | TGCAGTGCTAGAGATCGAGGGAGTGGGGGCTACACCTTC | CSARDRGSGGYTF
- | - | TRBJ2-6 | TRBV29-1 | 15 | TGCAGCGTTGAGGTGCGGGGCCCAGGGGCCAACGTCCTGACTTTC | CSVEVRGPGANVLTF
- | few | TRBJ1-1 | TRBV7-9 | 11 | TGTGCCAGCAGCTTAGAGTTTGAAGCTTTCTTT | CASSLEFEAFF
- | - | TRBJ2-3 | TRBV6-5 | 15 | TGTGCCAGCAGTTACTCGAGACAGAGGGCAGATACGCAGTATTTT | CASSYSRQRADTQYF
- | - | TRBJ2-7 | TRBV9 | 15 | TGTGCCAGCAGCGCTCTCGGGACACCAGATTACGAGCAGTACTTC | CASSALGTPDYEQYF
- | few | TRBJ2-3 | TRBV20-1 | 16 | TGCAGTGCTAGGAGCGCCTCGGGAATTAGCACAGATACGCAGTATTTT | CSARSASGISTDTQYF
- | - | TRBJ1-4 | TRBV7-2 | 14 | TGTGCCAGCAGCTCGTACAGGGCGGATGAAAAACTGTTTTTT | CASSSYRADEKLFF
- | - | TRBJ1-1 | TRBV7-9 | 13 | TGTGCCAGCAGCTTAGTTGTGAACACTGAAGCTTTCTTT | CASSLVVNTEAFF
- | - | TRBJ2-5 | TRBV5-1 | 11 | TGCGCCAGCAGCTTGGAAGAGACCCAGTACTTC | CASSLEETQYF
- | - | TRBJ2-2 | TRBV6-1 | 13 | TGTGCCAGCGAGGGGGAGCGCACCGGGGAGCTGTTTTTT | CASEGERTGELFF
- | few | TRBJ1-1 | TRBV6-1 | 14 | TGTGCCAGCATTAACACGAAGCAGAACACTGAAGCTTTCTTT | CASINTKQNTEAFF
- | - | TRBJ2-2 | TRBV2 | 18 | TGTGCCAGTAAAGGAATCCGCTGGGCGGTCAGAGCCACCGGGGAGCTGTTTTTT | CASKGIRWAVRATGELFF
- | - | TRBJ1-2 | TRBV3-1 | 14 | TGTGCCAGCAGCCAAGGTGGCAGAAACTATGGCTACACCTTC | CASSQGGRNYGYTF
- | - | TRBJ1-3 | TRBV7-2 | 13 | TGTGCCAGCAGCTTAGGTAACGGAAACACCATATATTTT | CASSLGNGNTIYF
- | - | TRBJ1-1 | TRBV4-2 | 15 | TGTGCCAGCAGCCAAGAAGTATCAGGGAACACTGAAGCTTTCTTT | CASSQEVSGNTEAFF
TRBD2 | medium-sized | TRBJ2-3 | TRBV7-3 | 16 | TGTGCCAGCAGCTTAAGGGGTGAAAGCGGGGCTAATACGCAGTATTTT | CASSLRGESGANTQYF
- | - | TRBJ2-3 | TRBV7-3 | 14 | TGTGCCAGCAGCTTCCGGACAGGCACAGATACGCAGTATTTT | CASSFRTGTDTQYF
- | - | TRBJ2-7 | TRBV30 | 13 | TGTGCCTGGATGGTGGACAGAGCCTACGAGCAGTACTTC | CAWMVDRAYEQYF